This T cell receptor (beta chain) was sequenced during a study of T cell responses to AZD1222 COVID-19 vaccine. Regarding the study as a whole: Sampling captured repertoires only after the peak T cell response. Baseline antibody screening turned up just 6 or 7 seropositive AZD1222 recipients. Clonal diversity was possibly underestimated, and the donors were mostly white British, with more females.

A word on this clone: As yet, its antigen is unknown.

This table comes from immunoSEQ multiplex PCR, and its TCRdb copy is limited to in-frame clones, with some not included. The table records some 180,000 clones, about 90% of them present only once. V was clipped by 4 bases and J by 0 bases, with 11 bases between them. CDR1 SGHNT and CDR2 YYREEE come from the germline V gene (reference sequence). The length of the CDR3 is 15 residues. The chain carries TRBV5-4 and TRBJ1-3; D is ambiguous. This receptor was obtained from an adult who received the AZD1222 COVID-19 vaccine. This specimen consisted of peripheral blood, obtained 28 days after the second AZD1222 dose. CDR3 amino acids: CASSPDGGSGNTIYF. The CDR3 DNA follows: TGTGCCAGCAGCCCGGACGGAGGCTCTGGAAACACCATATATTTT.